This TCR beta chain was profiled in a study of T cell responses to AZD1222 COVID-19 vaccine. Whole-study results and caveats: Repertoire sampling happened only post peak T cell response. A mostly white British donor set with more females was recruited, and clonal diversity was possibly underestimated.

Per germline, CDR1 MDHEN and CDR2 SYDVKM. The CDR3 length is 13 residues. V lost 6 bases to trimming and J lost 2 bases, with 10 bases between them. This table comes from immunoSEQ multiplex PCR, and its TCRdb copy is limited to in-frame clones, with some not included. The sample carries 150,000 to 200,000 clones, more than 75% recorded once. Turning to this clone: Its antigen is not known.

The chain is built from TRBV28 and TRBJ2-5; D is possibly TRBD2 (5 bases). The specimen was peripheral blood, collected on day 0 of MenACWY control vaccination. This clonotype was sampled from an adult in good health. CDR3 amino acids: CASSGTGQETQYF. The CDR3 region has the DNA TGTGCCAGCAGCGGTACGGGGCAAGAGACCCAGTACTTC.